Listed below are T cell receptor beta chains from one sample, sequenced in a study of cytomegalovirus exposure and HLA in healthy donors. Assay used: immunoSEQ multiplex PCR; TCRdb lists only in-frame clones, some missing. This sample has approximately 260,000 clones, with 70% to 90% found just once. The sample was PBMCs. The receptors come from a woman aged 25 to 39 in good health and CMV-seropositive. CDR3s include the opening cysteine and the closing phenylalanine or tryptophan. The D gene is left open where the match is weak. The size entry is marked missing in some rows and otherwise reads once, few, many or a size class.

>TRBV4-1|-|TRBJ2-1|-
TGCGCCAGCAGCTTCCAGTATGATGAGCAGTTCTTC
CASSFQYDEQFF
>TRBV5-1|-|TRBJ1-5|-
TGCGCCAGCAGCTTGGGGGGGGATCAGCCCCAGCATTTT
CASSLGGDQPQHF
>TRBV7-9|-|TRBJ2-7|-
TGTGCCAGCAGCTTTAGCTCCTACGAGCAGTACTTC
CASSFSSYEQYF
>TRBV7-6|-|TRBJ1-5|-
TGTGCCAGCAGCTTAGAACGGGGACAGCCCCAGCATTTT
CASSLERGQPQHF
>TRBV13|-|TRBJ2-7|-
TGTGCCAGCAGCCGTGAGGACAGTCAAGGAGACGAGCAGTACTTC
CASSREDSQGDEQYF
>TRBV30|-|TRBJ2-7|-
TGTGCCTGGACAGTAGCCGCTAGCTCCTACGAGCAGTACTTC
CAWTVAASSYEQYF
>TRBV5-4|TRBD2|TRBJ2-2|few
TGTGCCAGCAGCTTGGCCGCCGGGACTACGAACACCGGGGAGCTGTTTTTT
CASSLAAGTTNTGELFF
>TRBV29-1|-|TRBJ1-2|-
TGCAGCGTTGAGGGGGCAGCCTTATATGGCTACACCTTC
CSVEGAALYGYTF
>TRBV28|-|TRBJ2-1|-
TGTGCCAGCAGTTTCTACGGGGGGCCCGGCAATGAGCAGTTCTTC
CASSFYGGPGNEQFF
>TRBV19|TRBD2|TRBJ2-5|-
TGTGCCAGTAGTACGCCGCTAGCGGGGCTGGAGACCCAGTACTTC
CASSTPLAGLETQYF
>TRBV11-3|-|TRBJ2-5|-
TGTGCCAGCAGCCGAGGTGGTTCAGTCCAGTACTTC
CASSRGGSVQYF
>TRBV5-1|-|TRBJ2-1|-
TGCGCCAGCAGCCCAAGGGACACATACAATGAGCAGTTCTTC
CASSPRDTYNEQFF
>TRBV29-1|TRBD2|TRBJ2-3|once
TGCAGCGTTGAGGGACTAGCGGGAGGGGATACGCAGTATTTT
CSVEGLAGGDTQYF
>TRBV27|-|TRBJ1-1|-
TGTGCCAGCAGTAGAACCTCCCTAGGGAACACTGAAGCTTTCTTT
CASSRTSLGNTEAFF
>TRBV15|TRBD2|TRBJ2-7|-
TGTGCCACCAGCAGGGAGGCCCCACTAGCGGGGCTCTCCTACGAGCAGTACTTC
CATSREAPLAGLSYEQYF
>TRBV5-4|TRBD2|TRBJ2-3|-
TGTGCCAGCAGCGCGGGACTAGCTAGGACAGATACGCAGTATTTT
CASSAGLARTDTQYF
>TRBV18|-|TRBJ2-5|-
TGTGCCAGCTCCCTTCAAGAGACCCAGTACTTC
CASSLQETQYF
>TRBV7-9|-|TRBJ2-5|-
TGTGCCAGCAGCCGGGGGGGGACCGGGACAGTAAAGACCCAGTACTTC
CASSRGGTGTVKTQYF
>TRBV10-2|-|TRBJ2-1|few
TGCGCCAGCAGTGAATCTAGCTCGAATGAGCAGTTCTTC
CASSESSSNEQFF
>TRBV7-8|-|TRBJ2-5|-
TGTGCCAGCAGCCTACTTACAGGTGCCCCAGAGACCCAGTACTTC
CASSLLTGAPETQYF
>TRBV7-3|TRBD2|TRBJ2-1|-
TGTGCCAGCAGCTTAACCGGGGGGTCCTACAATGAGCAGTTCTTC
CASSLTGGSYNEQFF
>TRBV5-6|TRBD1|TRBJ1-2|-
TGTGCCAGCAGCCTCCGGGACAGGGGTAATTTTTTGTATGGCTACACCTTC
CASSLRDRGNFLYGYTF
>TRBV6-1|TRBD2|TRBJ2-3|once
TGTGCCAGCAGTGCCCGCGGGAGTCTAGCGGTTAGGGTGACAGATACGCAGTATTTT
CASSARGSLAVRVTDTQYF
>TRBV2|-|TRBJ2-1|-
TGTGCGGCAGGATCCTACAATGAGCAGTTCTTC
CAAGSYNEQFF
>TRBV5-1|-|TRBJ2-3|-
TGCGCCAGCAGCTTGGCGGGACAAACAGATACGCAGTATTTT
CASSLAGQTDTQYF
>TRBV5-1|-|TRBJ2-2|few
TGCGCCAGCAGCTTGTTACTGCGGGACTCCACCGGGGAGCTGTTTTTT
CASSLLLRDSTGELFF
>TRBV5-4|TRBD2|TRBJ2-7|-
TGTGCCAGCAGCTTGGGTCTAGCGGGAGAGGCCTACGAGCAGTACTTC
CASSLGLAGEAYEQYF
>TRBV5-4|-|TRBJ1-2|-
TGTGCCAGCAGCTCCGACGGGAACTATGGCTACACCTTC
CASSSDGNYGYTF
>TRBV28|TRBD2|TRBJ2-1|-
TGTGCCAGCAGCCCCGGGGCGGGAGGGCCCAATGAGCAGTTCTTC
CASSPGAGGPNEQFF
>TRBV5-1|TRBD1|TRBJ2-7|-
TGCGCCAGCAGCTTGGGGATGACAGGGGTGGGCTACGAGCAGTACTTC
CASSLGMTGVGYEQYF
>TRBV6-1|-|TRBJ2-3|-
TGTGCCAGCAGTGAAACCGACTGGCCCACAGATACGCAGTATTTT
CASSETDWPTDTQYF
>TRBV6-1|-|TRBJ2-7|-
TGTGCCAGCAGTGAGAGGAAGAGCGGGTCAACCTACGAGCAGTACTTC
CASSERKSGSTYEQYF
>TRBV5-5|-|TRBJ2-7|-
TGTGCCAGCAGCTTATTTGACAGGACCTCCTACGAGCAGTACTTC
CASSLFDRTSYEQYF
>TRBV7-8|-|TRBJ1-4|-
TGTGCCAGCAACGATCTCGGGAGGAGGGGGTCTAATGAAAAACTGTTTTTT
CASNDLGRRGSNEKLFF
>TRBV7-9|TRBD2|TRBJ2-7|-
TGTGCCAGCAGCGCGACTAGCGGGGACTACGCGCAGTACTTC
CASSATSGDYAQYF
>TRBV6-1|-|TRBJ2-7|-
TGTGCCAGCAGTCCCGGACAGCTCTCCTACGAGCAGTACTTC
CASSPGQLSYEQYF
>TRBV30|TRBD1|TRBJ1-3|-
TGTGCCTGGAGTGTAGCAGGGGGGTCTGGAAACACCATATATTTT
CAWSVAGGSGNTIYF
>TRBV6-5|-|TRBJ2-3|-
TGTGCCAGCAGGTCCCGGGAGATTGGCACAGATACGCAGTATTTT
CASRSREIGTDTQYF
>TRBV15|TRBD2|TRBJ2-7|-
TGTGCCACCAGCAGCGGACTAGCGGGATATGTATACGAGCAGTACTTC
CATSSGLAGYVYEQYF
>TRBV28|-|TRBJ2-1|-
TGTGCCAGCAGTTTAATATGGGAGGCGGGCAATGAGCAGTTCTTC
CASSLIWEAGNEQFF
>TRBV10-3|TRBD2|TRBJ2-5|-
TGTGCCATCAGCCCTAGCGGGATTAAAGAGACCCAGTACTTC
CAISPSGIKETQYF
>TRBV7-9|TRBD1|TRBJ2-7|-
TGTGCCAGCAGCTCCGGGACAGGGGGGTACGAGCAGTACTTC
CASSSGTGGYEQYF
>TRBV29-1|TRBD2|TRBJ2-7|few
TGCAGCGTGGGACTAGCGGACCGCTACGAGCAGTACTTC
CSVGLADRYEQYF
>TRBV15|TRBD1|TRBJ1-2|-
TGTGCCACCAGCAGAACCCGGGACAGGACCACCTTC
CATSRTRDRTTF
>TRBV30|-|TRBJ1-3|-
TGTGCCTCACAATACCCTGGAAACACCATATATTTT
CASQYPGNTIYF
>TRBV6-5|-|TRBJ2-5|-
TGTGCCAGCAGTTACTCCTTGCAGGGGCGGAAGACCCAGTACTTC
CASSYSLQGRKTQYF
>TRBV11-2|TRBD1|TRBJ2-1|-
TGTGCCAGCAGCTCTTCAGGGGGTTACGAAAGCTCCTACAATGAGCAGTTCTTC
CASSSSGGYESSYNEQFF
>TRBV5-8|-|TRBJ1-5|-
TGTGCCAGCGGCCCGGGGCAGCCCCAGCATTTT
CASGPGQPQHF
>TRBV6-5|-|TRBJ2-7|-
TGTGCCAGCAGTTACGGGTTTGGAGGCGGCGAGCAGTACTTC
CASSYGFGGGEQYF
>TRBV5-1|-|TRBJ1-1|-
TGCGCCAGCAGCCGGGGGGAGTGGAACACTGAAGCTTTCTTT
CASSRGEWNTEAFF
>TRBV11-3|TRBD1|TRBJ2-1|-
TGTGCCAGCAGCCACCGGGACAGGGGGCACAGTGAGCAGTTCTTC
CASSHRDRGHSEQFF
>TRBV27|-|TRBJ2-3|-
TGTGCCAGCAGTTTCGGGGGAGCAGAAACAGATACGCAGTATTTT
CASSFGGAETDTQYF
>TRBV30|-|TRBJ1-2|-
TGTGCCTGGACCGGGGGGGGCGGCTACACCTTC
CAWTGGGGYTF
>TRBV28|-|TRBJ2-5|-
TGTGCCAGCAGTTCATTGGAGGGGGGGAGAGAGACCCAGTACTTC
CASSSLEGGRETQYF
>TRBV28|TRBD2|TRBJ2-3|-
TGTGCCACCCGACTAGCGGGAGATATAGGAGATACGCAGTATTTT
CATRLAGDIGDTQYF